The 13 T cell receptor beta chains presented below share a single source sample, sequenced in a study of PD-1 blockade in classical Hodgkin lymphoma. Sample time point: cycle 4 day 1 (C4D1), after more than 5 weeks of nivolumab. All the patients suffered relapse after autologous stem cell transplantation, and brentuximab vedotin exposure differed. Profiling relied on immunoSEQ multiplex PCR, and the TCRdb table lists in-frame clones only, not all of them. The data hold over 75,000 clones, with just over 90% observed a single time. The material was peripheral blood mononuclear cells (PBMCs), obtained before the fourth cycle of nivolumab. The receptors stem from a human donor with classical Hodgkin lymphoma.

The chain combines TRBV7-9 with TRBJ1-1; D possibly corresponds to TRBD1 (5 bases). Germline CDR1 SEHNR, CDR2 FQNEAQ (reference sequence). The CDR3 loop spans 16 amino acids. Trimming stripped 7 bases from V and 0 bases from J, with 18 bases between. CDR3 DNA: TGTGCCAGCACCCCGGGGGGAATTATCCTGAACACTGAAGCTTTCTTT. Translated, it gives CASTPGGIILNTEAFF. The whole variable domain, remainder taken from reference TRBV7-9 and TRBJ1-1, is DTGVSQNPRHKITKRGQNVTFRCDPISEHNRLYWYRQTLGQGPEFLTYFQNEAQLEKSRLLSDRFSAERPKGSFSTLEIQRTEQGDSAMYLCASTPGGIILNTEAFFGQGTRLTVV.

The CDR3 sequence is CASSFNGAGGELFF. The CDR3, as DNA: TGCGCCAGCAGCTTCAATGGGGCCGGGGGGGAGCTGTTTTTT. The V gene is TRBV5-1, the J gene TRBJ2-2, with D possibly being TRBD1 (5 bases). The CDR3 consists of 14 residues. V lost 2 bases and J 8 bases, leaving 13 bases between the germline ends. Germline-derived CDR1 and CDR2 are SGHRS and YFSETQ.

The V gene is TRBV5-8, the J gene TRBJ2-5; D perhaps matches TRBD2 (5 bases). The end of the DNA fits TRBJ2-7 better, so the J call may be wrong. The CDR3 length is 15 residues. Germline lookup yields CDR1 SGHTS and CDR2 YDEGEE. CDR3 DNA: TGTGCCAGCAGCTTAATGGGAGTCTACGGGGACGAGCAGTACTTC. This codes for CASSLMGVYGDEQYF.

This chain links TRBV9 with TRBJ2-7; D remains unclear. The V and J ends lost 0 bases and 7 bases respectively, with 14 bases between them. Germline V gene sequence: CDR1 SGDLS, CDR2 YYNGEE. The CDR3 consists of 14 residues. CDR3 sequence: CASSVDPGSREQYF. The CDR3 coding sequence is TGTGCCAGCAGCGTAGACCCAGGATCGAGAGAGCAGTACTTC.

The rearrangement links TRBV6-5 to TRBJ2-7; 9 bases are a match to TRBD1. V was clipped by 4 bases and J by 3 bases; unmatched bases: 4. The germline V gene encodes CDR1 MNHEY and CDR2 SVGAGI. CDR3 size: 14 residues. Here the CDR3 reads CASSSTGGDYEQYF. For the CDR3, the DNA is TGTGCCAGCAGTTCTACAGGGGGCGACTACGAGCAGTACTTC.

The chain uses TRBV11-2 and TRBJ2-5; 10 nucleotides agree with TRBD2. Germline CDR1 SGHAT, CDR2 FQNNGV. V was clipped by 5 bases and J by 2 bases; unmatched bases: 11. This CDR3 has 17 amino acids. DNA of the CDR3: TGTGCCAGCAGCCCGGGGGTAGCGGGGGGATTACAAGAGACCCAGTACTTC. It yields the protein CASSPGVAGGLQETQYF.

The rearrangement links TRBV30 to TRBJ2-7; maybe TRBD2 (6 bases). The CDR3 is made up of 13 amino acids. V was trimmed by 1 base and J by 9 bases, leaving 16 bases between them. Germline CDR1 and CDR2: GTSNPN and SVGIG (reference sequence). The CDR3 DNA is TGTGCCTGGAGTGCCCCCATGGAGGGAGGGCAGTACTTC. It yields the protein CAWSAPMEGGQYF.

The J gene is TRBJ1-6, the V gene TRBV30; TRBD1 is a possible D gene (6 bases). The CDR3 has 13 residues. Trimming removed 7 bases from V and 7 bases from J, with 14 bases in between. In germline, CDR1 is GTSNPN, CDR2 SVGIG (reference sequence). As DNA, the CDR3 is TGTGCCTTACAACAGGGTGAAAATTCACCCCTCCACTTT. This gives the protein CALQQGENSPLHF.

This clone was picked up one time. This sequence joins TRBV29-1 and TRBJ1-4; perhaps TRBD1 as D (5 bases). CDR1 and CDR2 from the germline V gene are SQVTM and ANQGSEA. The CDR3 runs 12 residues. V was shortened by 3 bases and J by 8 bases, with 10 bases between the two germline ends. The CDR3 DNA is TGCAGCGTTGAGGGGGACGGGGAAAAACTGTTTTTT. Translated: CSVEGDGEKLFF.

J is TRBJ1-1 and V is TRBV30; D is possibly TRBD1 (5 bases). The CDR3 loop spans 12 amino acids. Trimming took 5 bases from V and 2 from J, leaving 9 bases between them. Germline lookup yields CDR1 GTSNPN and CDR2 SVGIG (reference sequence). As DNA, the CDR3 is TGTGCCTGGGGGGGTCTAAACACTGAAGCTTTCTTT. Protein: CAWGGLNTEAFF.

The chain carries TRBV5-1 and TRBJ1-1, with D perhaps TRBD1 (6 bases). Trimming stripped 4 bases from V and 8 bases from J, with 18 bases between. Germline lookup yields CDR1 SGHRS and CDR2 YFSETQ. CDR3 length equals 14 residues. The CDR3 loop reads CASSPPGQGVEAFF. The CDR3 region has the DNA TGCGCCAGCAGCCCACCGGGACAAGGGGTGGAAGCTTTCTTT.

The V and J genes are TRBV6-1 and TRBJ2-1; D perhaps matches TRBD1 (5 bases). Trimming cost V 8 bases and J 0 bases, with 11 bases left between them. Looked up from germline, CDR1 is MNHNS and CDR2 is SASEGT. The CDR3 totals 14 residues. The CDR3 DNA is TGTGCCAGCGGTTGGCAGGGCTCCTACAATGAGCAGTTCTTC. Translating gives CASGWQGSYNEQFF.

The V gene is TRBV7-9, the J gene TRBJ1-1; D gene uncertain. Looked up from germline, CDR1 is SEHNR and CDR2 is FQNEAQ (reference sequence). Trimming pared 1 base from V and 5 bases from J, leaving 5 bases between. The CDR3 extends over 12 amino acids. The CDR3 region is CASSLGATEAFF. CDR3 in DNA: TGTGCCAGCAGCTTAGGGGCAACTGAAGCTTTCTTT.